Listed below are T cell receptor beta chains from one sample, sequenced in a study of T cells after yellow fever vaccination. TCRdb ran MiXCR on the 5' RACE reads and lists one entry per CDR3 protein. Of 250,000 to 350,000 distinct CDR3 sequences in the sample, 7.5% to 9.5% were seen once. This specimen was CD4+ T cells sorted from PBMCs, taken 5 days after the yellow fever booster vaccination. Receptors were obtained from a man between 18 and 29 years old who received the YFV17D yellow fever vaccine. Each CDR3 is given with its conserved first and last residue. Fields, in order: clone size, V gene, J gene, D gene, CDR3 DNA, CDR3 protein. D genes are given only for firm matches. Size is stated for part of the rows, as once, few or many counts, or as a class when the clone is expanded.

few	TRBV30	TRBJ2-1	.	TGTGCCTGGAGTGCACGATCCTACAATGAGCAGTTCTTC	CAWSARSYNEQFF
.	TRBV27	TRBJ2-3	TRBD2	TGTGCCAGCAGTCCCCACGTCAGCGGGGGGACCACAGATACGCAGTATTTT	CASSPHVSGGTTDTQYF
few	TRBV20-1	TRBJ2-5	TRBD2	TGCAGTGCCGGGCCGGGGGGGCATAGAGAGACCCAGTACTTC	CSAGPGGHRETQYF
many	TRBV7-8	TRBJ2-4	.	TGTGCCAGCAGCCCTGGACTGGACTCCTACAAAAACATTCAGTACTTC	CASSPGLDSYKNIQYF
few	TRBV12-3/TRBV12-4	TRBJ2-7	TRBD2	TGTGCCAGCAGTCAAAGACTAGCGGGGGGCTACGAGCAGTACTTC	CASSQRLAGGYEQYF
.	TRBV30	TRBJ1-3	.	TGTGCCTGGAGTGTTGTCGCGGGTGGAAACACCATATATTTT	CAWSVVAGGNTIYF
.	TRBV7-9	TRBJ2-7	.	TGTGCCAGCAGCTTTGTAGGGGACGAGCAGTACTTC	CASSFVGDEQYF
few	TRBV11-2	TRBJ2-6	.	TGTGCCAGCAGCTTAGGGGATCCCTCTGGGGCCAACGTCCTGACTTTC	CASSLGDPSGANVLTF
few	TRBV7-2	TRBJ1-6	TRBD1	TGTGCCAGCAGCCCGACCCGACAGGGGACTAATTCACCCCTCCACTTT	CASSPTRQGTNSPLHF
many	TRBV4-1	TRBJ2-3	.	TGCGCCAGCAGCCAAGATGTCGCACCCGGGGCAGATACGCAGTATTTT	CASSQDVAPGADTQYF
few	TRBV12-3/TRBV12-4	TRBJ1-5	.	TGTGCCAGCAGTTCACAGGGTAATTGGCAAAGCAATCAGCCCCAGCATTTT	CASSSQGNWQSNQPQHF
.	TRBV9	TRBJ1-1	.	TGTGCCAGCGGAGGGAGTTTAGCTTTGAACACTGAAGCTTTCTTT	CASGGSLALNTEAFF
many	TRBV7-2	TRBJ2-5	.	TGTGCCAGCAGCAGCGTTACTCAACGTGTACTAGAGACCCAGTACTTC	CASSSVTQRVLETQYF
few	TRBV12-3/TRBV12-4	TRBJ1-1	TRBD1	TGTGCCAGCACTCGACAGGGGTGGAACACTGAAGCTTTCTTT	CASTRQGWNTEAFF
few	TRBV5-4	TRBJ1-4	.	TGTGCCAGCAGCTTGGATAACGGCCGAAATGAAAAACTGTTTTTT	CASSLDNGRNEKLFF
many	TRBV18	TRBJ2-6	TRBD1	TGTGCCAGCTCAGAACAGGGACAGGACTCTGGGGCCAACGTCCTGACTTTC	CASSEQGQDSGANVLTF
.	TRBV3-1	TRBJ1-2	.	TGTGCCAGCAGCCAAGCGTACGACGCCAACTATGGCTACACCTTC	CASSQAYDANYGYTF
.	TRBV10-3	TRBJ2-7	.	TGTGCCATCAGCCGACAGGCATCCTACGAGCAGTACTTC	CAISRQASYEQYF
.	TRBV4-3	TRBJ1-4	.	TGCGCCAGCGGAAGAACGACGGGACAATATCTGTTTTTT	CASGRTTGQYLFF
.	TRBV28	TRBJ2-5	.	TGTGCCAGCAGTTTCCCGTTGTCTCGAGGGGAGACCCAGTACTTC	CASSFPLSRGETQYF
.	TRBV5-4	TRBJ2-3	TRBD2	TGTGCCAGCCGACCCGGGACTAGCGGGAGCACAGATACGCAGTATTTT	CASRPGTSGSTDTQYF
.	TRBV11-2	TRBJ2-6	.	TGTGCCAGCAGCCCCGGCGGGGCCAGTGGGGCCAACGTCCTGACTTTC	CASSPGGASGANVLTF
few	TRBV7-2	TRBJ2-1	TRBD2	TGTGCCAGCAGCCCCGGGGGGGCTACCTACAATGAGCAGTTCTTC	CASSPGGATYNEQFF
few	TRBV7-9	TRBJ2-3	TRBD2	TGTGCCAGCAGGAGAGCAGCGGGGGGGCCAGATACGCAGTATTTT	CASRRAAGGPDTQYF